Presented here are 9 T cell receptor beta chains from one specimen sequenced in a study of response to subunit inactivated influenza vaccine. Each CDR3 protein gets one entry after TCRdb re-called the RT-PCR reads with MiXCR. The sample carries around 480,000 distinct CDR3 sequences, about 15% recorded once. The source was CD4+ T cells sorted from PBMCs, collected roughly 24 months after vaccination. The receptors here all came from a man aged 50 to 75 who received an inactivated influenza vaccine.

The chain employs TRBV27 and TRBJ1-5; D gene ambiguous. Germline V gene lookup returns CDR1 MNHEY and CDR2 SMNVEV (reference sequence). The CDR3 extends over 14 amino acids. V lost 4 bases to trimming and J lost 2 bases, with 9 bases between them. The CDR3 bases are TGTGCCAGCAGTTCTTACAATGGCAATCAGCCCCAGCATTTT. It translates to CASSSYNGNQPQHF.

The sample holds a few counts of this clonotype. The CDR3 sequence is CASSSKRQSNTGELFF. The CDR3 nucleotides are TGTGCCAGCAGCTCGAAAAGACAGTCGAACACCGGGGAGCTGTTTTTT. V usage is TRBV7-6 and J usage is TRBJ2-2; D is perhaps TRBD1 (5 bases). Germline-derived CDR1 and CDR2 are SGHVS and FNYEAQ. V lost 4 bases to trimming and J lost 0 bases, with 12 bases between them. The CDR3 contains 16 residues. Full variable domain (remainder filled in from reference TRBV7-6 and TRBJ2-2): GAGVSQSPRYKVTKRGQDVALRCDPISGHVSLYWYRQALGQGPEFLTYFNYEAQQDKSGLPNDRFSAERPEGSISTLTIQRTEQRDSAMYRCASSSKRQSNTGELFFGEGSRLTVL.

This clonotype turned up a few times. The rearrangement joins TRBV20-1 to TRBJ1-5; D is undetermined. Germline CDR1 is DFQATT and CDR2 is SNEGSKA (reference sequence). Trimming took 3 bases from V and 4 from J, leaving 13 bases between them. The CDR3 is 14 residues long. CDR3 protein: CSASYQAANQPQHF. Here the CDR3 DNA reads TGCAGTGCTAGTTATCAGGCAGCTAATCAGCCCCAGCATTTT.

This clonotype was recorded at least ten times. The J gene is TRBJ1-2, the V gene TRBV3-1; unclear D gene. V was shortened by 6 bases and J by 4 bases, with 12 bases between the two germline ends. Germline assignment: CDR1 LGHDT and CDR2 YNNKEL (reference sequence). The CDR3 consists of 13 residues. The CDR3 sequence is CASSLKESYGYTF. In nucleotides, the CDR3 is TGTGCCAGCAGTCTAAAAGAGTCCTATGGCTACACCTTC.

The chain carries TRBV6-5 and TRBJ1-5, with D unclear. V was shortened by 2 bases and J by 9 bases, with 14 bases between the two germline ends. CDR1 and CDR2 (germline): MNHEY, SVGAGI. The CDR3 extends over 14 amino acids. CDR3 sequence reads: CASSYRFSETPQHF. The CDR3 DNA reads as TGTGCCAGCAGTTACCGCTTCTCAGAAACGCCCCAGCATTTT.

This clonotype was seen a few times. The CDR3 reads CASSPRFGGRRGEKLFF. In nucleotides, the CDR3 is TGTGCCAGCAGCCCCCGATTTGGGGGGCGAAGGGGTGAAAAACTGTTTTTT. The gene calls are TRBV7-2 and TRBJ1-4; tentatively, D is TRBD1 (6 bases). Germline CDR1 is SGHTA and CDR2 is FQGNSA. The CDR3 contains 17 residues. The germline V and J ends were trimmed by 5 bases and 7 bases, with 23 bases remaining between them.

The chain recombines TRBV3-1 with TRBJ1-4, with D possibly TRBD1 on 6 matching bases. V lost 4 bases and J 14 bases, leaving 17 bases between the germline ends. The CDR3 length is 13 residues. Per germline, CDR1 LGHDT and CDR2 YNNKEL (reference sequence). CDR3 in DNA: TGTGCCAGCAGCCCGCCCGGACAGCAGATTCTGTTTTTT. Its protein is CASSPPGQQILFF.

V and J are TRBV20-1 and TRBJ1-1; D gene uncertain. The V gene lost 7 bases and the J gene lost 5 bases, with 14 bases spanning the gap. The CDR3 is 12 amino acids. Per the germline V gene, CDR1 is DFQATT and CDR2 is SNEGSKA (reference sequence). CDR3 DNA sequence: TGCAGTGGGGCCCGGGGTCCAACTGAAGCTTTCTTT. Its translation is CSGARGPTEAFF.

The sample holds many counts of this clonotype. The chain recombines TRBV20-1 with TRBJ2-3, with D perhaps TRBD2 (6 bases). CDR3 length equals 14 residues. The V gene lost 3 bases and the J gene lost 7 bases, with 17 bases spanning the gap. Germline CDR1 and CDR2: DFQATT and SNEGSKA (reference sequence). The CDR3 spells CSASGTYPVNTQYF. CDR3 in DNA: TGCAGTGCTAGCGGGACTTACCCCGTGAATACGCAGTATTTT.